These 13 T cell receptor beta chains originate from one sample sequenced in a study of regulatory T cells in long-lasting Graves disease. Arm-PCR of CDR3 regions and iRepertoire HTBI primers were used to build TCR beta libraries. TCRdb analysed the multiplex PCR reads with MiXCR anew, one entry per CDR3 protein. In the table there are approximately 300,000 distinct CDR3 sequences, about 20% of which are singletons. Documented time point: newly diagnosed GD, antithyroid drugs for less than 3 months. Researchers made the TCR library from RNA that was extracted from PBMCs. This specimen consisted of peripheral blood mononuclear cells (PBMCs), obtained at new diagnosis, from a patient treated with antithyroid drugs. The receptors come from a female donor with Graves disease.

The count of this clonotype is one. The chain links TRBV11-2 to TRBJ2-1; no reliable D call. CDR1 SGHAT and CDR2 FQNNGV come from the germline V gene. V lost 3 bases, J lost 3 bases, and 12 bases lay in between. The CDR3 runs to 15 residues. This CDR3 is CASSFRTTGYNEQFF. The CDR3 nucleotides are TGTGCCAGCAGCTTCCGAACGACGGGCTACAATGAGCAGTTCTTC. The whole variable domain, remainder taken from reference TRBV11-2 and TRBJ2-1, is EAGVAQSPRYKIIEKRQSVAFWCNPISGHATLYWYQQILGQGPKLLIQFQNNGVVDDSQLPKDRFSAERLKGVDSTLKIQPAKLEDSAVYLCASSFRTTGYNEQFFGPGTRLTVL.

This clonotype appeared many times. This CDR3 reads CASSLVEDYEQYF. DNA of the CDR3: TGCGCCAGCAGCTTGGTCGAGGATTACGAGCAGTACTTC. The chain carries TRBV5-1 and TRBJ2-7; D gene uncertain. The CDR3 contains 13 residues. V gave up 0 bases and J gave up 4 bases, with 8 bases separating them. Germline lookup yields CDR1 SGHRS and CDR2 YFSETQ.

This chain joins TRBV28 and TRBJ2-7; D not certain. The V end lost 0 bases, the J end lost 7 bases, and 4 bases lay between the germline ends. Germline V CDR1 and CDR2: MDHEN, SYDVKM. The CDR3 spans 11 residues. CDR3 protein: CASSLWGEQYF. CDR3 sequence (DNA): TGTGCCAGCAGTTTATGGGGGGAGCAGTACTTC. Combining the CDR3 with reference TRBV28 and TRBJ2-7 gives the whole variable domain DVKVTQSSRYLVKRTGEKVFLECVQDMDHENMFWYRQDPGLGLRLIYFSYDVKMKEKGDIPEGYSVSREKKERFSLILESASTNQTSMYLCASSLWGEQYFGPGTRLTVT.

This clonotype appeared a few times. This rearrangement joins TRBV30 to TRBJ1-2; D perhaps matches TRBD1 (6 bases). CDR3 length: 14 amino acids. V lost 3 bases and J 4 bases, leaving 15 bases between the germline ends. The germline CDR1 and CDR2 sequences are GTSNPN and SVGIG (reference sequence). The DNA of the CDR3 is TGTGCCTGGAGCCGCCTACAGGGTGTCTATGGCTACACCTTC. Encoded protein: CAWSRLQGVYGYTF.

V is TRBV5-1 and J is TRBJ2-3; weak D call: TRBD2 (5 bases). V was pared by 0 bases and J by 5 bases, with 13 bases between. CDR3 length: 15 residues. Germline loops: CDR1 SGHRS, CDR2 YFSETQ. The CDR3 protein is CASSLGGRVGDTQYF. CDR3 coding DNA: TGCGCCAGCAGCTTGGGCGGGCGTGTAGGAGATACGCAGTATTTT.

The table lists this clonotype with many counts. This CDR3 reads CASSQDDREQYF. DNA of the CDR3: TGCGCCAGCAGCCAAGATGACCGCGAGCAGTACTTC. The chain has TRBV4-1 and TRBJ2-7; D unclear. The CDR3 consists of 12 residues. Trimming took 0 bases from V and 6 from J, leaving 6 bases between them. Germline-derived CDR1 and CDR2 are MGHRA and YSYEKL.

This clonotype showed up many times. V and J are TRBV11-3 and TRBJ1-4, with a tentative D call TRBD1 (5 bases). Trimming cost V 2 bases and J 0 bases, with 7 bases left between them. Germline CDR1 is SGHNT and CDR2 is YENEEA. This CDR3 contains 15 residues. CDR3 region: CASSLMTATNEKLFF. The CDR3 DNA reads TGTGCCAGCAGCTTAATGACAGCAACTAATGAAAAACTGTTTTTT.

J is TRBJ2-7 and V is TRBV7-3, with D perhaps given as TRBD1 or TRBD2 (5 bases each). V was clipped by 4 bases and J by 5 bases, with 12 bases between them. The CDR3 totals 13 residues. Germline V gene lookup returns CDR1 SGHTA and CDR2 FQGTGA. CDR3 residues: CASSSAAGNEQYF. The CDR3, as DNA: TGTGCCAGCAGCTCAGCGGCAGGGAACGAGCAGTACTTC.

This clonotype has at least ten counts. The chain joins TRBV6-1 to TRBJ2-3, with no clear D. Trimming took 3 bases from V and 4 from J, leaving 2 bases between them. The CDR3 runs to 11 residues. CDR1 MNHNS and CDR2 SASEGT come from the germline V gene. Here the CDR3 reads CASSDADTQYF. In DNA form, the CDR3 reads TGTGCCAGCAGTGACGCAGATACGCAGTATTTT.

In this sample, this clonotype turned up many times. The gene calls are TRBV5-1 and TRBJ2-3; 10 nucleotides agree with TRBD1. V was clipped by 5 bases and J by 5 bases; unmatched bases: 11. CDR3 length equals 16 residues. Germline values: CDR1 SGHRS, CDR2 YFSETQ. CDR3 region: CASRLLTGGFRDTQYF. DNA of the CDR3: TGCGCCAGCAGACTCCTGACAGGGGGCTTTCGAGATACGCAGTATTTT. Combining the CDR3 with reference TRBV5-1 and TRBJ2-3 gives the whole variable domain KAGVTQTPRYLIKTRGQQVTLSCSPISGHRSVSWYQQTPGQGLQFLFEYFSETQRNKGNFPGRFSGRQFSNSRSEMNVSTLELGDSALYLCASRLLTGGFRDTQYFGPGTRLTVL.

This clonotype was detected ten times or more. This chain joins TRBV6-5 and TRBJ1-2; D is possibly TRBD1 (5 bases). The germline V gene has CDR1 MNHEY and CDR2 SVGAGI. V lost 4 bases and J lost 4, with 10 bases in between. The CDR3 contains 13 residues. CDR3 nucleotides: TGTGCCAGCAGTTCCCAGGGACCCTATGGCTACACCTTC. Translated: CASSSQGPYGYTF.

Notes on this clonotype: The junction shows a germline mismatch at one end, possibly a read error. The rearrangement joins TRBV28 to TRBJ2-4; 8 bases line up with TRBD1. Looked up from germline, CDR1 is MDHEN and CDR2 is SYDVKM. This CDR3 has 16 amino acids. The CDR3 DNA follows: TGTGCCAGCAGTTTAGTCAGGGGGCAGTTAAAAAGCATTCAGTACTTC. This codes for CASSLVRGQLKSIQYF.

This clonotype showed up many times. CDR3 amino acids: CASSARTSGSYEQYF. The DNA for the CDR3 is TGTGCCAGCAGCGCCCGGACTAGCGGGAGTTACGAGCAGTACTTC. The V and J genes are TRBV9 and TRBJ2-7, with 13 bases aligning to TRBD2. Germline V gives CDR1 SGDLS, CDR2 YYNGEE. The CDR3 extends over 15 amino acids. V lost 3 bases to trimming and J lost 4 bases; unmatched junction nucleotides: 4.